One sample yielded the 15 T cell receptor beta chains listed below, sequenced in a study of blood T cell repertoires in COVID-19 (dated by TCRdb to 2020 to 2021). The method was the immunoSEQ multiplex PCR assay. Sourced from immuneACCESS, this table was stored by TCRdb with only in-frame sequences that have V and J called. A share of the clones is absent; for the studies checked, an unresolved V gene accounts for under half, and the remainder has no known explanation. Within this sample are some 160,000 clones, with around four fifths of them counted one time only. The top ten hold approximately 7.7% of the sample. Sequenced sample: PBMCs or T cells enriched from blood (not recorded which). These receptors originate from a woman aged 45-59 years who had recovered from COVID-19.

This rearrangement joins TRBV7-9 to TRBJ2-7, with 11 bases that match TRBD2. This CDR3 contains 15 residues. V shed 5 bases and J 1 base; nucleotides not matched to a gene: 4. Germline V gene data show CDR1 as SEHNR and CDR2 as FQNEAQ (reference sequence). The CDR3 sequence is CASSPGLAVSYEQYF. The CDR3 DNA reads as TGTGCCAGCAGCCCGGGACTAGCGGTATCCTACGAGCAGTACTTC. The complete variable domain, with remaining parts taken from reference TRBV7-9 and TRBJ2-7, reads DTGVSQNPRHKITKRGQNVTFRCDPISEHNRLYWYRQTLGQGPEFLTYFQNEAQLEKSRLLSDRFSAERPKGSFSTLEIQRTEQGDSAMYLCASSPGLAVSYEQYFGPGTRLTVT.

The V gene is TRBV7-9, the J gene TRBJ1-6; 9 positions match TRBD1. The length of the CDR3 is 14 residues. J was trimmed by 8 bases and V by 7 bases; bases with no gene match: 6. CDR1 and CDR2 (germline): SEHNR, FQNEAQ (reference sequence). The CDR3 sequence: CASNFGDRDSPLHF. CDR3 bases: TGTGCCAGCAACTTTGGGGACAGGGATTCACCCCTCCACTTT.

The chain employs TRBV7-9 and TRBJ2-3; 9 bases line up with TRBD2. Trimming cost V 5 bases and J 1 base; bases outside gene matches: 1. CDR1 is SEHNR, CDR2 FQNEAQ, per germline (reference sequence). This CDR3 has 14 residues. The CDR3 loop is CASSRTSGTDTQYF. The CDR3, as DNA: TGTGCCAGCAGCAGGACTAGCGGCACAGATACGCAGTATTTT.

This clone was found once. One junction end does not reproduce the germline sequence, and a read error may be involved. V gene TRBV6-2 or TRBV6-3 combines with J gene TRBJ1-3; D gene unclear. CDR1 MNHEY and CDR2 SVGEGT come from the germline V gene. This CDR3 is 17 amino acids long. As DNA, the CDR3 is TGTGCCAGCAGTAACTCTTTTCATCTGCGCTCCGGAAACACCATATATTTT. It encodes CASSNSFHLRSGNTIYF.

The genes are TRBV19 and TRBJ1-5; 8 positions agree with TRBD1. There are 13 residues in the CDR3. CDR1 is LNHDA and CDR2 is SQIVND in the germline V gene (reference sequence). The J segment lost 6 bases and the V segment lost 10 bases, leaving 8 bases of the junction unmatched. The CDR3 is CATRQGIVQPQHF. CDR3 sequence (DNA): TGTGCCACCAGACAGGGGATTGTTCAGCCCCAGCATTTT.

This clone was picked up one time. This rearrangement joins TRBV11-2 to TRBJ1-5; a possible D gene is TRBD1 (5 bases). Germline-derived CDR1 and CDR2 are SGHAT and FQNNGV. The CDR3 spans 13 residues. Deletions cut 0 bases from V and 7 bases from J, with 7 bases between. The CDR3: CASSLDGGQPQHF. CDR3 DNA: TGTGCCAGCAGCTTAGACGGGGGACAGCCCCAGCATTTT.

V and J are TRBV11-3 and TRBJ2-2, with D perhaps TRBD1 (5 bases). Germline V gene data show CDR1 as SGHNT and CDR2 as YENEEA. V lost 2 bases and J 2 bases, leaving 12 bases between the germline ends. CDR3 length: 16 amino acids. CDR3 residues: CASSLHSGSNTGELFF. DNA for the CDR3: TGTGCCAGCAGCTTACATTCAGGGTCCAACACCGGGGAGCTGTTTTTT.

This chain uses TRBV5-4 with TRBJ2-3; TRBD1 might be the D (6 bases). CDR3 length equals 16 residues. CDR1 is SGHNT and CDR2 is YYREEE in the germline V gene (reference sequence). V was pared by 2 bases and J by 0 bases, with 13 bases between. In DNA form, the CDR3 reads TGTGCCAGCAGCTTTCAGGGGACATTTAGCACAGATACGCAGTATTTT. Its protein is CASSFQGTFSTDTQYF. The complete variable domain, with remaining parts taken from reference TRBV5-4 and TRBJ2-3, reads ETGVTQSPTHLIKTRGQQVTLRCSSQSGHNTVSWYQQALGQGPQFIFQYYREEENGRGNFPPRFSGLQFPNYSSELNVNALELDDSALYLCASSFQGTFSTDTQYFGPGTRLTVL.

The rearrangement uses TRBV18 and TRBJ2-7, with a tentative D call TRBD2 (6 bases). Germline V gene lookup returns CDR1 KGHSH and CDR2 LQKENI. Deletions cut 3 bases from V and 2 bases from J, with 8 bases between. CDR3 length: 13 amino acids. CDR3 DNA sequence: TGTGCCAGCTCACCGCGGGATCCCTACGAGCAGTACTTC. Translation gives CASSPRDPYEQYF.

This clone was seen just once. The J gene is TRBJ2-6, the V gene TRBV7-9, with no clear D. Germline-derived CDR1 and CDR2 are SEHNR and FQNEAQ (reference sequence). CDR3 length: 15 amino acids. The V end lost 5 bases, the J end lost 2 bases, and 10 bases lay between the germline ends. CDR3 sequence: CASSLEGAGANVLTF. The CDR3 DNA is TGTGCCAGCAGCCTAGAAGGAGCTGGGGCCAACGTCCTGACTTTC. Together with reference TRBV7-9 and TRBJ2-6, the CDR3 gives the full variable domain: DTGVSQNPRHKITKRGQNVTFRCDPISEHNRLYWYRQTLGQGPEFLTYFQNEAQLEKSRLLSDRFSAERPKGSFSTLEIQRTEQGDSAMYLCASSLEGAGANVLTFGAGSRLTVL.

This chain connects TRBV4-1 to TRBJ1-3; D unresolved. Germline lookup yields CDR1 MGHRA and CDR2 YSYEKL. The V end lost 2 bases, the J end lost 2 bases, and 19 bases lay between the germline ends. The CDR3 covers 18 residues. The CDR3 sequence is CASSQPSYRIATGNTIYF. DNA of the CDR3: TGCGCCAGCAGCCAACCCTCGTACCGGATAGCTACTGGAAACACCATATATTTT.

The chain is built from TRBV28 and TRBJ2-1; 11 bases are shared with TRBD2. The CDR3 consists of 14 residues. The germline CDR1 and CDR2 sequences are MDHEN and SYDVKM. V shed 6 bases, J shed 6 bases, and the junction held 4 bases outside the gene matches. The CDR3 region is CASRPGLAANEQFF. For the CDR3, the DNA is TGTGCCAGCAGGCCGGGACTAGCGGCCAATGAGCAGTTCTTC.

V usage is TRBV7-2 and J usage is TRBJ2-1; 7 bases are a match to TRBD2. The CDR3 is 16 amino acids. Germline CDR1 reads SGHTA; CDR2 reads FQGNSA. V trimming: 4 bases; J trimming: 7 bases; junction bases outside the gene matches: 13. The CDR3 DNA reads as TGTGCCAGCAGCTATCGGGAGGTACGAATCGGGAATGAGCAGTTCTTC. Its translation is CASSYREVRIGNEQFF.

This rearrangement joins TRBV6-2 or TRBV6-3 to TRBJ1-4; no clear D gene. Germline V gives CDR1 MNHEY, CDR2 SVGEGT. The V and J ends lost 0 bases and 15 bases respectively, with 14 bases between them. The CDR3 loop spans 13 amino acids. The CDR3 reads CASSYSLAVGVFF. The CDR3 nucleotides are TGTGCCAGCAGTTACTCGCTTGCCGTCGGGGTGTTTTTT.

The rearrangement links TRBV11-2 to TRBJ1-5; D may be TRBD1 (5 bases). Germline CDR1 is SGHAT and CDR2 is FQNNGV. The CDR3 spans 13 residues. The V end lost 0 bases, the J end lost 6 bases, and 6 bases lay between the germline ends. CDR3 nucleotides: TGTGCCAGCAGCTTAGACAGGGTTCAGCCCCAGCATTTT. It translates to CASSLDRVQPQHF. Looking up the rest from reference TRBV11-2 and TRBJ1-5 gives the full variable domain: EAGVAQSPRYKIIEKRQSVAFWCNPISGHATLYWYQQILGQGPKLLIQFQNNGVVDDSQLPKDRFSAERLKGVDSTLKIQPAKLEDSAVYLCASSLDRVQPQHFGDGTRLSIL.